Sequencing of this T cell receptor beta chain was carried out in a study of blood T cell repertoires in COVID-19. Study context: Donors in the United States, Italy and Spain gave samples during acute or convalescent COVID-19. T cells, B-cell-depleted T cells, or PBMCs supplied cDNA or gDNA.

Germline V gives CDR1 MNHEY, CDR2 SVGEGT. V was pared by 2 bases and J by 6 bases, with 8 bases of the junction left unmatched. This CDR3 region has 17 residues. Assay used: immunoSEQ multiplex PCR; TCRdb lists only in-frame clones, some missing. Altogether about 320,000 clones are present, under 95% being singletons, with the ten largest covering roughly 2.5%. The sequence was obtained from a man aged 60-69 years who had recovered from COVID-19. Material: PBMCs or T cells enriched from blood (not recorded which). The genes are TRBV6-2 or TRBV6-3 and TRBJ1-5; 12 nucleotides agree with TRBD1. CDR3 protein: CASSYGRDRGLFQPQHF. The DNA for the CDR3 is TGTGCCAGCAGTTACGGGAGGGACAGGGGGCTGTTTCAGCCCCAGCATTTT.